A selection of T cell receptor beta chains follows, all from one sample in a study of CD8+ T cells in alopecia areata. Data came from immunoSEQ multiplex PCR; TCRdb stores just in-frame clones and leaves some out. The repertoire holds about 200,000 clones, with 35% to 45% as singletons. The specimen was CD4+ T cells sorted from blood, collected between weeks 30 and 35, from a patient treated with tofacitinib. These receptors originate from a human donor with alopecia areata. Each CDR3 is given with its conserved first and last residue. A D gene is named only where the DNA matches it firmly. Clone size is shown for a subset of rows, as once, few, many or a class of expanded clone.

clone_size | j_call | v_call | d_call | cdr3_nt | cdr3_aa
- | TRBJ2-3 | TRBV7-6 | TRBD2 | TGTGCCAGCAGCTTGCAGACTAGCGGGGGGGCCATGGGTACGCAGTATTTT | CASSLQTSGGAMGTQYF
- | TRBJ2-7 | TRBV29-1 | TRBD2 | TGCAGCGCTCTACTAGCGGGGGGCTCCTACGAGCAGTACTTC | CSALLAGGSYEQYF
- | TRBJ2-1 | TRBV19 | TRBD1 | TGTGCCACCGTGGACAGGTTGGACTACAATGAGCAGTTCTTC | CATVDRLDYNEQFF
- | TRBJ1-2 | TRBV27 | - | TGTGCCAGCAGTTTGGGTACAGGGAAATCGTACGGCTACACCTTC | CASSLGTGKSYGYTF
many | TRBJ2-2 | TRBV7-2 | TRBD1 | TGTGCCACCCACAGGGGCCCGGAAATTGGAACCGGGGAGCTGTTTTTT | CATHRGPEIGTGELFF
- | TRBJ2-3 | TRBV5-1 | TRBD2 | TGCGCCAGCAGCTCAAGACATAGCGGGGATACGCAGTATTTT | CASSSRHSGDTQYF
- | TRBJ1-4 | TRBV15 | - | TGTGCCACCAGCAGAGGATTTTCTCGGACGTATGAAAAACTGTTTTTT | CATSRGFSRTYEKLFF
few | TRBJ1-1 | TRBV6-5 | - | TGTGCCAGCAGTTACTCGTTTTCGGGTGAAGCTTTCTTT | CASSYSFSGEAFF
many | TRBJ2-3 | TRBV7-3 | - | TGTGCCAGCAGCTTAGGTCCCCTTGGCACAGATACGCAGTATTTT | CASSLGPLGTDTQYF
- | TRBJ1-2 | TRBV27 | TRBD1 | TGTGCCAGCAGTTTATCCACCGGACAGGGAGGATATGGCTACACCTTC | CASSLSTGQGGYGYTF
- | TRBJ2-1 | TRBV2 | TRBD2 | TGTGCCGGGGGCCCTCCCAGCGGGAGGGCCAAGGTCTTC | CAGGPPSGRAKVF
few | TRBJ2-1 | TRBV25-1 | - | TGTGCCAGCAGTGCTCTTTTCAATGAGCAGTTCTTC | CASSALFNEQFF
- | TRBJ1-2 | TRBV2 | - | TGTGCCAGCGTACAGGATAGGGACTATGGCTACACCTTC | CASVQDRDYGYTF
- | TRBJ1-6 | TRBV2 | - | TGTGCCAGCAGTCAGCAGCAGTATAATTCACCCCTCCACTTT | CASSQQQYNSPLHF
- | TRBJ1-1 | TRBV25-1 | - | TGTGCCAGCAGTGAAGTAGTATATAGGGGCGATGGTAATGAAGCTTTCTTT | CASSEVVYRGDGNEAFF
few | TRBJ2-2 | TRBV10-1 | TRBD1 | TGCGCCAGCAGCCTTGGACAGGGAACCGGGGAGCTGTTTTTT | CASSLGQGTGELFF
few | TRBJ1-4 | TRBV15 | TRBD1 | TGTGCCACCAGCAGACCAGGGACAGGAAAGGAAAAACTGTTTTTT | CATSRPGTGKEKLFF
- | TRBJ2-2 | TRBV6-5 | - | TGTGCCAGCAGTCCGCCCACGACGGCTACCGGGGAGCTGTTTTTT | CASSPPTTATGELFF
- | TRBJ2-3 | TRBV9 | TRBD2 | TGTGCCAGCAGCCTTAACCCAGCGGGGCGTACAGATACGCAGTATTTT | CASSLNPAGRTDTQYF
- | TRBJ2-7 | TRBV29-1 | - | TGCAGCGTTGAGGTCGACCACCCCTACGAGCAGTACTTC | CSVEVDHPYEQYF
- | TRBJ1-3 | TRBV30 | - | TGTGCCTGGAGCCTACAAGTCTCTGGAAACACCATATATTTT | CAWSLQVSGNTIYF
few | TRBJ2-1 | TRBV4-1 | - | TGCGCCAGCAGCCAAACCCTCTACAATGAGCAGTTCTTC | CASSQTLYNEQFF
- | TRBJ2-7 | TRBV18 | - | TGTGCCAGCTCACCGTTGGGGGACGAGCAGTACTTC | CASSPLGDEQYF
- | TRBJ1-5 | TRBV6-5 | TRBD1 | TGTGCCAGCAGCATCGACAGGGGAGGCAATCAGCCCCAGCATTTT | CASSIDRGGNQPQHF
- | TRBJ1-2 | TRBV29-1 | TRBD1 | TGCAGCTTTGCCCCGGTGGTGGCAGGGGGCTATGGCTACACCTTC | CSFAPVVAGGYGYTF
- | TRBJ1-1 | TRBV4-1 | - | TGCGCCAGCAGCCAAGCCTATATGGGCACTGAAGCTTTCTTT | CASSQAYMGTEAFF
- | TRBJ1-1 | TRBV27 | - | TGTGCCAGCAGTCCCCGTCCTGGCGGGACTGAAGCTTTCTTT | CASSPRPGGTEAFF
- | TRBJ1-2 | TRBV29-1 | - | TGCAGCGTTGGACAGTCCTATGGCTACACCTTC | CSVGQSYGYTF
- | TRBJ2-5 | TRBV5-6 | TRBD1 | TGTGCCAGCAGCTTCGAGGGGGCCCAAGAGACCCAGTACTTC | CASSFEGAQETQYF
- | TRBJ2-5 | TRBV23-1 | TRBD1 | TGCGCCAGCAGTCACGGGTTTGGACAGGGGGCGAGGGAGACCCAGTACTTC | CASSHGFGQGARETQYF
- | TRBJ1-2 | TRBV5-4 | TRBD1 | TGTGCCAGCAGACCCGGGACAGGGATAGAAAGGAACTATGGCTACACCTTC | CASRPGTGIERNYGYTF
- | TRBJ1-2 | TRBV6-5 | - | TGTGCCAGCAGGCCCGGCAGAGGAGGGGGCTATGGCTACACCTTC | CASRPGRGGGYGYTF
few | TRBJ1-1 | TRBV29-1 | - | TGCAGCGTTGCCTTACAAATGAACACTGAAGCTTTCTTT | CSVALQMNTEAFF
- | TRBJ2-5 | TRBV4-1 | TRBD2 | TGCGCCAGCAGCCAGCTAGCGGGAGTTGAGACCCAGTACTTC | CASSQLAGVETQYF
few | TRBJ2-1 | TRBV6-1 | - | TGTGCCAGCACCCTGGGGCAGGTCAACAATGAGCAGTTCTTC | CASTLGQVNNEQFF
- | TRBJ1-1 | TRBV6-5 | - | TGTGCCAGCAGTGCGCGGGGAGAAGCTTTCTTT | CASSARGEAFF
few | TRBJ2-1 | TRBV2 | TRBD2 | TGTGCCAGCAGTGTTTACGGGAGGGTCAATGAGCAGTTCTTC | CASSVYGRVNEQFF
- | TRBJ1-2 | TRBV30 | TRBD1 | TGTGCCTGGAGTGTACAAAGGGGCAGGGGGGACTATGGCTACACCTTC | CAWSVQRGRGDYGYTF
once | TRBJ1-1 | TRBV13 | - | TGTGCCAGCAGCTTAGGGCGGATTGAAGCTTTCTTT | CASSLGRIEAFF
- | TRBJ2-2 | TRBV29-1 | TRBD1 | TGCAGCGCAGGACAGGGGAGAACCGGGGAGCTGTTTTTT | CSAGQGRTGELFF
few | TRBJ2-1 | TRBV29-1 | - | TGCAGCGTTGGTAGGAGCTCGAGCTCCTACAATGAGCAGTTCTTC | CSVGRSSSSYNEQFF
- | TRBJ1-3 | TRBV9 | - | TGTGCCAGCAGTGGTCCTCAGGGAGTCTCTGGAAACACCATATATTTT | CASSGPQGVSGNTIYF
few | TRBJ2-1 | TRBV10-3 | TRBD2 | TGTGCCATCAGTGACCATAGCGGGGGGAAGGAGCAGTTCTTC | CAISDHSGGKEQFF
few | TRBJ1-5 | TRBV2 | - | TGTGCCAGCAGTGAAGGGACAGATTACAATCAGCCCCAGCATTTT | CASSEGTDYNQPQHF
- | TRBJ1-2 | TRBV5-4 | TRBD1 | TGTGCCAGCAGCTTGGAGGACAGGGGGCGAGTTGGCTACACCTTC | CASSLEDRGRVGYTF
- | TRBJ2-7 | TRBV6-5 | - | TGTGCCAGCAGTTACGGGGGCCAGGGGAACGAGGAGCAGTACTTC | CASSYGGQGNEEQYF
- | TRBJ1-2 | TRBV7-9 | - | TGTGCCAGCAGCATACTCGACTATGGCTACACCTTC | CASSILDYGYTF
- | TRBJ1-1 | TRBV5-4 | - | TGTGCCAGCAGGACCGGGACGGTGAACACTGAAGCTTTCTTT | CASRTGTVNTEAFF
- | TRBJ2-5 | TRBV4-1 | - | TGCGCCAGCAGCCAAGTGGCCGAGACCCAGTACTTC | CASSQVAETQYF
- | TRBJ2-7 | TRBV5-1 | - | TGCGCCAGCAGCAAAGGACGGTACTACGAGCAGTACTTC | CASSKGRYYEQYF
many | TRBJ2-7 | TRBV7-3 | TRBD1 | TGTGCCAGCAGCTTAAGCCCAGGGGGCTCTGGGGAGCAGTACTTC | CASSLSPGGSGEQYF
- | TRBJ2-2 | TRBV30 | TRBD1 | TGTGCCTGGGGACAGGGCGACCCGAACACCGGGGAGCTGTTTTTT | CAWGQGDPNTGELFF
few | TRBJ2-4 | TRBV7-9 | - | TGTGCCAGCAGCTCCTCGGCTGCCGGGGGCAAAAACATTCAGTACTTC | CASSSSAAGGKNIQYF
- | TRBJ1-4 | TRBV30 | TRBD1 | TGTGCCTGGAACTTTCGGACAGGGCGGGAAAAACTGTTTTTT | CAWNFRTGREKLFF
few | TRBJ1-2 | TRBV27 | TRBD1 | TGTGCCAGCAGTTCCGGGACAGACTATGGCTACACCTTC | CASSSGTDYGYTF